The rows below give T cell receptor beta chains drawn from one sample of a study of cytotoxic CD8 clonotypes in ibrutinib-treated CLL. Produced via immunoSEQ multiplex PCR; TCRdb's table is partial and in-frame only. The table has roughly 40,000 clones, about 72% seen once. Here the sequenced sample was PBMCs, taken after 12 months of ibrutinib treatment. The receptors stem from a human donor with chronic lymphocytic leukemia. CDR3s include the opening cysteine and the closing phenylalanine or tryptophan. The D gene is left open where the match is weak. Size values are once, few and many counts, or a class for expanded clones, and some rows have none.

V,D,size,J,CDR3,DNA
TRBV11-2,TRBD1,-,TRBJ2-6,CASSPGQGAPGANVLTF,TGTGCCAGCAGCCCCGGACAGGGGGCGCCCGGGGCCAACGTCCTGACTTTC
TRBV20-1,-,-,TRBJ2-5,CSLVGKETQYF,TGCAGCCTGGTGGGGAAAGAGACCCAGTACTTC
TRBV7-6,TRBD1,-,TRBJ1-1,CASSSWDRIMNTEAFF,TGTGCCAGCAGCTCCTGGGACAGGATAATGAACACTGAAGCTTTCTTT
TRBV12-5,-,-,TRBJ1-5,CASGFDQPQHF,TGTGCTAGTGGTTTTGATCAGCCCCAGCATTTT
TRBV29-1,-,few,TRBJ1-2,CSVESGLRYGYTF,TGCAGCGTGGAAAGTGGATTGAGATATGGCTACACCTTC
TRBV28,TRBD2,-,TRBJ2-1,CASSPSGRNEQFF,TGTGCCAGCAGCCCTAGCGGGAGGAATGAGCAGTTCTTC
TRBV5-4,TRBD2,few,TRBJ2-7,CASSLESGSSYEQYF,TGTGCCAGCAGCTTGGAGAGCGGGAGCTCCTACGAGCAGTACTTC
TRBV5-6,-,-,TRBJ1-1,CASATPGRASEAFF,TGTGCCAGCGCAACCCCAGGCAGGGCATCTGAAGCTTTCTTT
TRBV14,TRBD2,-,TRBJ2-7,CASSPPGTSGEIANF,TGTGCCAGCAGCCCTCCCGGGACTAGCGGGGAGATTGCGAACTTC
TRBV6-6,-,-,TRBJ2-1,CASSYSGPSYNEQFF,TGTGCCAGCAGTTACAGCGGCCCCTCCTACAATGAGCAGTTCTTC
TRBV10-3,-,-,TRBJ1-1,CAISGTRGEAFF,TGTGCCATCAGCGGGACTCGGGGTGAAGCTTTCTTT
TRBV7-2,-,few,TRBJ2-1,CASSFGRFIGEQFF,TGTGCCAGCAGCTTCGGCAGATTTATAGGTGAGCAGTTCTTC
TRBV4-3,-,few,TRBJ2-5,CASSQEGWETQYF,TGCGCCAGCAGCCAGGAGGGGTGGGAGACCCAGTACTTC
TRBV5-6,TRBD2,-,TRBJ2-7,CASSTGTTYEQYF,TGTGCCAGCAGCACCGGGACTACCTACGAGCAGTACTTC
TRBV6-5,-,-,TRBJ2-4,CASSPPGDIQYF,TGTGCCAGCAGTCCCCCAGGGGACATTCAGTACTTC
TRBV4-1,TRBD2,-,TRBJ2-5,CASSLGRVQETQYF,TGCGCCAGCAGCCTTGGGAGGGTCCAAGAGACCCAGTACTTC
TRBV30,-,-,TRBJ1-5,CAWSEGSDRPQHF,TGTGCCTGGAGTGAGGGGTCCGATCGGCCCCAGCATTTT
TRBV15,-,-,TRBJ2-7,CATSTGFDIGYEQYF,TGTGCCACGTCAACAGGGTTCGATATTGGATACGAGCAGTACTTC
TRBV7-8,-,-,TRBJ2-1,CASSLRHLSYNEQFF,TGTGCCAGCAGCTTAAGGCACCTCTCCTACAATGAGCAGTTCTTC
TRBV7-2,TRBD2,-,TRBJ2-3,CASSHSRGAGGRTDTQYF,TGTGCCAGCAGCCACTCAAGGGGGGCGGGAGGGCGCACAGATACGCAGTATTTT
TRBV7-9,-,-,TRBJ2-1,CASSLRNEQFF,TGTGCCAGCAGCTTAAGGAATGAGCAGTTCTTC
TRBV25-1,-,-,TRBJ2-5,CASSSPARGETQYF,TGTGCCAGCTCCTCCCCCGCCCGGGGGGAGACCCAGTACTTC
TRBV6-5,-,-,TRBJ2-7,CASSYSRGAYEQYF,TGTGCCAGCAGTTACTCTCGAGGAGCTTACGAGCAGTACTTC
TRBV4-1,-,-,TRBJ1-1,CASSQVDMGLVNTEAFF,TGCGCCAGCAGCCAAGTTGATATGGGGTTGGTGAACACTGAAGCTTTCTTT
TRBV28,-,-,TRBJ2-7,CASSLPKGLVHEQYF,TGTGCCAGCAGTTTACCCAAGGGGCTAGTCCACGAGCAGTACTTC
TRBV11-2,-,-,TRBJ2-7,CASSLTDASYEQYF,TGTGCCAGCAGCTTAACGGACGCCTCCTACGAGCAGTACTTC
TRBV6-5,TRBD2,-,TRBJ2-1,CASSYRSGIGHNEQFF,TGTGCCAGCAGTTACCGGAGCGGGATCGGGCACAATGAGCAGTTCTTC
TRBV5-4,-,-,TRBJ1-3,CASSPNADSNSGNTIYF,TGTGCCAGCAGCCCTAATGCGGACTCAAACTCTGGAAACACCATATATTTT